The TCR beta chain described here comes from a study of blood T cell repertoires in COVID-19. The table came from immunoSEQ multiplex PCR; TCRdb's copy has only in-frame clones and leaves some out. The data show approximately 200,000 clones, approximately 80% seen once. The source of this sequence is a woman in her sixties who had recovered from COVID-19. The specimen was peripheral blood.

CDR3 in amino acids: CAIAQRAQNTEAFF. CDR3 nucleotides: TGTGCCATCGCCCAGAGGGCCCAGAACACTGAAGCTTTCTTT. This chain connects TRBV10-3 to TRBJ1-1; D remains unclear. Deletions cut 8 bases from V and 1 base from J, with 14 bases between. Germline-derived CDR1 and CDR2 are ENHRY and SYGVKD. The CDR3 consists of 14 residues.